One TCR beta chain is described in this entry. Its specificity is not known. Specified time point: new active TB diagnosis, blood taken before or within 7 days of starting treatment. Positive smear microscopy and/or M. tuberculosis culture confirmed active disease. The CDR3 length is 15 residues. V gave up 1 base and J gave up 4 bases; unmatched junction bases: 4. Germline lookup yields CDR1 LGHNA and CDR2 YSLEER. TCRdb's table, derived via immunoSEQ multiplex PCR, lists solely in-frame clones and lacks some. This sample has fewer than 55,000 clones, with roughly 95% found just once. The sample is drawn from a study of T cells in tuberculosis. Looking at the study overall: The T cells targeted glucose monomycolate, a mycobacterial lipid, via CD1B. Blood was taken before or within 7 days of anti-tuberculosis therapy. Findings of the study overall: Selection depended on which cryopreserved specimens were available.

The TCR was taken from an adult with tuberculosis. Sequencing was performed on PBMCs, taken at tuberculosis diagnosis. V gene TRBV4-3 combines with J gene TRBJ2-3, with TRBD1 matching over 8 bases. Here the CDR3 reads CASSQAGTGADTQYF. The CDR3 DNA follows: TGCGCCAGCAGCCAAGCCGGGACAGGAGCAGATACGCAGTATTTT.